The rows below give T cell receptor beta chains drawn from one sample of a study of T cells in tuberculosis. Clones were sequenced by immunoSEQ multiplex PCR, and TCRdb holds only the in-frame ones, with some missing. The sample consists of tens of thousands of clones, 85% to 95% of them appearing once. Sequencing used PBMCs. These receptors came from a donor between 10 and 35 years old with latent tuberculosis or without tuberculosis infection. Some clones in this sample may be carry-over from other donors' samples. Both conserved end residues are part of each CDR3. D genes are given only for firm matches. Clone size is stated in some rows and not others, as once, few, many or a class when expanded.

D gene	V gene	clone size	J gene	CDR3 protein	CDR3 DNA
.	TRBV20-1	.	TRBJ1-2	CSASNRVGYTF	TGCAGTGCTTCTAACAGGGTTGGCTACACCTTC
TRBD1	TRBV5-1	.	TRBJ1-3	CASSSTTGSGNTIYF	TGCGCCAGCAGCTCTACGACAGGGTCTGGAAACACCATATATTTT
.	TRBV6-6	.	TRBJ1-1	CASSYGGRAMNTEAFF	TGTGCCAGCAGTTACGGGGGCAGGGCTATGAACACTGAAGCTTTCTTT
.	TRBV7-2	few	TRBJ1-2	CASSPQGDYGYTF	TGTGCCAGCAGCCCACAGGGCGACTATGGCTACACCTTC
.	TRBV2	.	TRBJ2-7	CASSPNYEQYF	TGTGCCAGCAGCCCAAACTACGAGCAGTACTTC
.	TRBV4-2	.	TRBJ2-5	CASSQDKGGGRETQYF	TGTGCCAGCAGCCAAGATAAAGGCGGGGGCCGGGAGACCCAGTACTTC
TRBD1	TRBV19	.	TRBJ2-7	CASSIVTGGPNEQYF	TGTGCCAGTAGTATAGTCACAGGGGGGCCGAACGAGCAGTACTTC
.	TRBV6-1	.	TRBJ2-1	CASSERPLGGPWQNEQFF	TGTGCCAGCAGTGAACGTCCCCTCGGGGGTCCCTGGCAAAATGAGCAGTTCTTC
TRBD1	TRBV10-3	.	TRBJ2-5	CAIARDRDGETQYF	TGTGCCATCGCCCGGGACAGGGATGGAGAGACCCAGTACTTC
TRBD1	TRBV18	.	TRBJ2-7	CASSLASDRGYEQYF	TGTGCCAGCTCACTAGCAAGCGACAGGGGGTACGAGCAGTACTTC
.	TRBV21-1	.	TRBJ1-1	CASSKDPGKFRRDTEAFF	TGTGCCAGCAGCAAAGACCCAGGGAAATTTAGACGGGACACTGAAGCTTTCTTT
.	TRBV18	.	TRBJ1-1	CASSPNLNTEAFF	TGTGCCAGCTCACCAAACTTGAACACTGAAGCTTTCTTT
.	TRBV7-9	.	TRBJ2-7	CASSSTGPTYEEQYF	TGTGCCAGCAGCTCTACAGGACCTACCTACGAAGAGCAGTACTTC
TRBD1	TRBV5-6	.	TRBJ1-2	CASSPWTGSLYGYTF	TGTGCCAGCAGCCCCTGGACAGGGAGCCTCTATGGCTACACCTTC
.	TRBV5-4	.	TRBJ2-7	CASSLEVGARYEQYF	TGTGCCAGCAGCTTGGAGGTGGGGGCGCGGTACGAGCAGTACTTC